Below are 27 T cell receptor beta chains sequenced from a single sample in a study of cytomegalovirus exposure and HLA in healthy donors. This PCR relied on a set of 60 Vbeta primers and 13 Jbeta primers. The table came from immunoSEQ multiplex PCR; TCRdb's copy has only in-frame clones and leaves some out. The sample includes about 140,000 clones, over 70% of them seen just once. The sequencing sample was made of PBMCs. Receptors originate from a man aged 40-49 years in good health and CMV-seropositive.

This rearrangement joins TRBV7-9 to TRBJ2-3, with D tentatively TRBD2 (5 bases). Trimming stripped 6 bases from V and 4 bases from J, with 11 bases between. This CDR3 comprises 13 residues. Germline assignment: CDR1 SEHNR and CDR2 FQNEAQ (reference sequence). CDR3 bases: TGTGCCAGCAGGAGAGCGGCCCCAGATACGCAGTATTTT. This codes for CASRRAAPDTQYF.

The chain links TRBV28 to TRBJ2-3, with D possibly matching TRBD2 (6 bases). The CDR3 contains 16 residues. CDR1 is MDHEN and CDR2 is SYDVKM in the germline V gene. V was trimmed by 5 bases and J by 2 bases, leaving 17 bases between them. CDR3 in amino acids: CASSLGGSYLTDTQYF. CDR3 bases: TGTGCCAGCAGTCTCGGGGGAAGCTACCTCACAGATACGCAGTATTTT.

A single count supports this clone. The chain joins TRBV4-3 to TRBJ1-1, with D perhaps matching TRBD1 (5 bases). Germline V gene sequence: CDR1 LGHNA, CDR2 YSLEER. CDR3 length equals 15 residues. V was shortened by 4 bases and J by 1 base, with 13 bases between the two germline ends. The chain's CDR3 is CASSPQGLPNTEAFF. CDR3 sequence (DNA): TGCGCCAGCAGCCCTCAGGGTCTCCCGAACACTGAAGCTTTCTTT.

This clone has more than one count but fewer than ten. V is TRBV19 and J is TRBJ2-6; unclear D gene. The CDR3 is 15 amino acids. The ends were cut back, 6 bases at V and 2 bases at J, with 11 bases in the middle. Germline V gives CDR1 LNHDA, CDR2 SQIVND (reference sequence). The CDR3 DNA sequence: TGTGCCAGTAGGACGACACAGCCTGGGGCCAACGTCCTGACTTTC. Encoded protein: CASRTTQPGANVLTF.

This clone was seen a single time. This sequence joins TRBV30 and TRBJ2-5; 9 positions match TRBD1. The J call may be faulty, since TRBJ2-7 better matches the DNA end. CDR1 is GTSNPN, CDR2 SVGIG, per germline (reference sequence). This CDR3 has 14 amino acids. The CDR3 DNA reads as TGTGCCTGGAGCGCCGGGACAGGGCTCTACGAGCAGTACTTC. Amino acids: CAWSAGTGLYEQYF.

This chain connects TRBV7-2 to TRBJ2-5; 8 bases line up with TRBD2. This CDR3 has 14 residues. Germline V CDR1 and CDR2: SGHTA, FQGNSA. J gave up 4 bases and V 2 bases, and 3 bases lay outside the gene matches. The CDR3 sequence: CASSLTGGPETQYF. CDR3 in DNA: TGTGCCAGCAGCTTAACGGGAGGGCCAGAGACCCAGTACTTC.

The chain combines TRBV4-2 with TRBJ1-5; 8 positions match TRBD1. The germline V gene has CDR1 LGHNA and CDR2 YNFKEQ. V lost 5 bases, J lost 3 bases, and 6 bases stayed unmatched. The CDR3 extends over 15 amino acids. CDR3 sequence: CASSTADRDNQPQHF. The DNA of the CDR3 is TGTGCCAGCAGCACCGCGGACAGGGACAATCAGCCCCAGCATTTT.

Only a few counts were recorded for this clone. The chain couples TRBV30 to TRBJ2-7; 13 positions match TRBD2. The CDR3 has 15 amino acids. Trimming removed 8 bases from V and 1 base from J; junction bases left unmatched: 8. The V gene's germline CDR1 is GTSNPN and CDR2 SVGIG (reference sequence). CDR3 bases: TGTGCCGGCAGGACTAGCGGGAGTCAGTCCTACGAGCAGTACTTC. Its translation: CAGRTSGSQSYEQYF.

This chain connects TRBV7-8 to TRBJ2-3, with D maybe TRBD2 (6 bases). CDR1 SGHVS and CDR2 FQNEAQ come from the germline V gene. The length of the CDR3 is 14 residues. V was clipped by 1 base and J by 2 bases, with 7 bases between them. This CDR3 reads CASSLGGVTDTQYF. CDR3 nucleotide sequence: TGTGCCAGCAGCTTAGGGGGGGTCACAGATACGCAGTATTTT.

The chain employs TRBV28 and TRBJ2-1; unclear D gene. Germline CDR1 and CDR2: MDHEN and SYDVKM. The V end was cut by 6 bases, the J end by 8 bases, with 11 bases between. CDR3 length: 12 residues. CDR3: CASSASIYEQFF. CDR3 DNA: TGTGCCAGCAGCGCTTCTATCTATGAGCAGTTCTTC.

The CDR3 DNA sequence: TGCGGGACTAGCGGGGGTTCCTACGAGCAGTACTTC. This encodes CGTSGGSYEQYF. J is TRBJ2-7 and V is TRBV10-2; 13 nucleotides align to TRBD2. The CDR3 is 12 amino acids. Germline CDR1 WSHSY, CDR2 SAAADI.

This chain joins TRBV6-1 and TRBJ1-5; 9 positions match TRBD1. V shed 6 bases and J 3 bases; nucleotides not matched to a gene: 6. In germline, CDR1 is MNHNS, CDR2 SASEGT. This CDR3 has 15 amino acids. Here the CDR3 reads CASRRTGDDNQPQHF. CDR3 sequence (DNA): TGTGCCAGCAGGAGGACAGGGGACGACAATCAGCCCCAGCATTTT.

The chain couples TRBV6-5 to TRBJ2-7; 15 bases are shared with TRBD2. The CDR3 sequence is 16 residues long. V gave up 0 bases and J gave up 4 bases; unmatched junction bases: 1. Germline assignment: CDR1 MNHEY and CDR2 SVGAGI. CDR3 region: CASSYSGTSGRYEQYF. CDR3 bases: TGTGCCAGCAGTTACTCGGGGACTAGCGGGAGGTACGAGCAGTACTTC.

The chain joins TRBV6-4 to TRBJ1-1, with TRBD1 matching over 8 bases. The CDR3 is made up of 17 amino acids. Germline CDR1 reads MRHNA; CDR2 reads SNTAGT. The J segment lost 4 bases and the V segment lost 6 bases, leaving 16 bases of the junction unmatched. The chain's CDR3 is CASSPIYQGAQGTEAFF. The CDR3 region has the DNA TGTGCCAGCAGCCCCATATATCAGGGGGCGCAGGGCACTGAAGCTTTCTTT.

The genes are TRBV27 and TRBJ1-1; no clear D gene. Germline assignment: CDR1 MNHEY and CDR2 SMNVEV (reference sequence). This CDR3 has 16 residues. Trimming cost V 3 bases and J 3 bases, with 17 bases left between them. The CDR3: CASSFRAPHPYTEAFF. CDR3 nucleotide sequence: TGTGCCAGCAGTTTTCGAGCACCCCACCCTTACACTGAAGCTTTCTTT.

The chain employs TRBV7-9 and TRBJ1-3; 8 nucleotides agree with TRBD1. The CDR3 length is 16 residues. V gave up 5 bases and J gave up 0 bases; unmatched junction bases: 6. Germline CDR1 and CDR2: SEHNR and FQNEAQ (reference sequence). As DNA, the CDR3 is TGTGCCAGCAGCATACAGGGGGTCCTCTCTGGAAACACCATATATTTT. Encoded protein: CASSIQGVLSGNTIYF.

CDR3 nucleotide sequence: TGTGCCAGCAGGACGGGTTATGGCTACACCTTC. Protein product: CASRTGYGYTF. The chain uses TRBV28 and TRBJ1-2; unclear D gene. Trimming cost V 6 bases and J 5 bases, with 7 bases left between them. There are 11 residues in the CDR3. In germline, CDR1 is MDHEN, CDR2 SYDVKM.

This clone has more than one count but fewer than ten. The CDR3 bases are TGTGCCAGCAGCGTAAGATTCGGGGGGACCGGGGAGCTGTTTTTT. As protein: CASSVRFGGTGELFF. The chain joins TRBV9 to TRBJ2-2; TRBD2 agrees at 7 bases. The CDR3 is made up of 15 amino acids. J was trimmed by 5 bases and V by 1 base; bases with no gene match: 5. Germline V gene sequence: CDR1 SGDLS, CDR2 YYNGEE.

V and J are TRBV5-1 and TRBJ1-1; a possible D gene is TRBD1 (5 bases). Trimming removed 4 bases from V and 1 base from J, with 14 bases in between. Germline V gene lookup returns CDR1 SGHRS and CDR2 YFSETQ. The CDR3 consists of 15 residues. The chain's CDR3 is CASSVEVGANTEAFF. In nucleotides, the CDR3 is TGCGCCAGCAGCGTAGAGGTAGGGGCGAACACTGAAGCTTTCTTT.

V and J are TRBV25-1 and TRBJ2-7; TRBD2 matches 9 bases. The ends lost 0 bases at V and 3 bases at J; junction bases unmatched: 3. The CDR3 runs to 15 residues. From germline, CDR1 is MGHDK and CDR2 SYGVNS. The CDR3 DNA follows: TGTGCCAGCAGTGAATATCCTAGCGGGGACTACGAGCAGTACTTC. This gives the protein CASSEYPSGDYEQYF.

The V gene is TRBV6-6, the J gene TRBJ2-1; TRBD2 matches 11 bases. V was clipped by 4 bases and J by 3 bases; unmatched bases: 2. The CDR3 loop spans 15 amino acids. In germline, CDR1 is MNHNY, CDR2 SVGAGI (reference sequence). In DNA, the CDR3 is TGTGCCAGCAGTTCCGGGACTAGCGGCTACAATGAGCAGTTCTTC. Its translation is CASSSGTSGYNEQFF.

This clone was detected a few times. J is TRBJ1-1 and V is TRBV2; 11 positions agree with TRBD1. The CDR3 covers 17 residues. Unmatched junction bases numbered 14, after V lost 6 bases and J lost 5 bases. Germline V gene sequence: CDR1 SNHLY, CDR2 FYNNEI. The CDR3 loop is CASRRARGTGGSTEAFF. The DNA for the CDR3 is TGTGCCAGCAGGAGGGCGCGAGGGACAGGGGGAAGTACTGAAGCTTTCTTT. The complete variable domain, with remaining parts taken from reference TRBV2 and TRBJ1-1, reads EPEVTQTPSHQVTQMGQEVILRCVPISNHLYFYWYRQILGQKVEFLVSFYNNEISEKSEIFDDQFSVERPDGSNFTLKIRSTKLEDSAMYFCASRRARGTGGSTEAFFGQGTRLTVV.

This clone was picked up one time. This rearrangement joins TRBV5-1 to TRBJ1-1, with 7 bases fitting TRBD1. The CDR3 covers 14 residues. The germline V gene has CDR1 SGHRS and CDR2 YFSETQ. The V gene end was trimmed by 7 bases and the J gene end by 1 base; junction bases not matched to a gene: 7. CDR3 nucleotide sequence: TGCGCCAGCCGCTCGGCAGGGGGGAACACTGAAGCTTTCTTT. Translating gives CASRSAGGNTEAFF.

The rearrangement links TRBV10-3 to TRBJ2-6; 8 nucleotides agree with TRBD1. The CDR3 spans 15 residues. V shed 4 bases, J shed 4 bases, and the junction held 3 bases outside the gene matches. Germline loops: CDR1 ENHRY, CDR2 SYGVKD. The CDR3 region is CAISGTGKGANVLTF. In nucleotides, the CDR3 is TGTGCCATCAGTGGGACAGGGAAGGGGGCCAACGTCCTGACTTTC.

This chain uses TRBV6-1 with TRBJ2-7; a weak D match, TRBD1 (5 bases). V lost 2 bases to trimming and J lost 5 bases, with 10 bases between them. Germline V gene lookup returns CDR1 MNHNS and CDR2 SASEGT. The CDR3 has 13 residues. CDR3 in amino acids: CASSERGKDEQYF. CDR3 bases: TGTGCCAGCAGTGAAAGGGGCAAGGACGAGCAGTACTTC.

The J gene is TRBJ2-2, the V gene TRBV19, with D tentatively TRBD1 (7 bases). Per germline, CDR1 LNHDA and CDR2 SQIVND (reference sequence). Trimming left V 5 bases short and J 7 bases short, with 11 bases between. The CDR3 is made up of 13 amino acids. Here the CDR3 DNA reads TGTGCCAGTAGTGGCAGGGGGGACGGGGAGCTGTTTTTT. This encodes CASSGRGDGELFF.

This chain links TRBV9 with TRBJ2-3; 7 bases are a match to TRBD2. V lost 4 bases to trimming and J lost 2 bases; unmatched junction nucleotides: 10. Per the germline V gene, CDR1 is SGDLS and CDR2 is YYNGEE. The CDR3 spans 16 residues. The CDR3 protein is CASSRSSGRATDTQYF. The CDR3, as DNA: TGTGCCAGCAGCAGATCTAGCGGAAGAGCCACAGATACGCAGTATTTT.